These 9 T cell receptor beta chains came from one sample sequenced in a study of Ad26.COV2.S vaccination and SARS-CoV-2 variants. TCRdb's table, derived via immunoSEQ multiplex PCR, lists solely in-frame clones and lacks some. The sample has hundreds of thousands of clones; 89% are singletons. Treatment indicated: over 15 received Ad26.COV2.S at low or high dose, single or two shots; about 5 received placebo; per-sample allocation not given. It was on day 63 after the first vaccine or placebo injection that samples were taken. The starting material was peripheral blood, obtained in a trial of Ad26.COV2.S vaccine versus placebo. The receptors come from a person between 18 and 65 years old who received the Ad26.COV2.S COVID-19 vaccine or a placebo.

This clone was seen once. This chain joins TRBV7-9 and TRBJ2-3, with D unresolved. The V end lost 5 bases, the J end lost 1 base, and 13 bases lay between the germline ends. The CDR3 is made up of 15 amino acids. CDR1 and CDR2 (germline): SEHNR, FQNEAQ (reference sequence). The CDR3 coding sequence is TGTGCCAGCAGCCCCGGCCACGAGGGCACAGATACGCAGTATTTT. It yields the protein CASSPGHEGTDTQYF.

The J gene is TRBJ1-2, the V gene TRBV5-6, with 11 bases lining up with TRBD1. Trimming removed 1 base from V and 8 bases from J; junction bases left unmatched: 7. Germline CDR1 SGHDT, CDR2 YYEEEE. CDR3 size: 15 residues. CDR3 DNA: TGTGCCAGCAGCTTGCGTAGGACAGGGGGCGCCGGCTACACCTTC. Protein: CASSLRRTGGAGYTF.

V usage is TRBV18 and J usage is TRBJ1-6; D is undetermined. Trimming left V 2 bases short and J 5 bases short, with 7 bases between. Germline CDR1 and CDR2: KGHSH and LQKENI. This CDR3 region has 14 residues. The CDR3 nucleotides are TGTGCCAGCTCACCAATGGCGAATAATTCACCCCTCCACTTT. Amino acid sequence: CASSPMANNSPLHF.

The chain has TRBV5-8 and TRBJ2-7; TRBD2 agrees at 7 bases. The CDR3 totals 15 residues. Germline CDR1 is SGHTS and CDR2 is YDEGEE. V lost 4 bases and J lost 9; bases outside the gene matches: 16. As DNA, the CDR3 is TGTGCCAGCAGCGGACCCCCCGGGACTATTCGGGGGCAGTACTTC. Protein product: CASSGPPGTIRGQYF. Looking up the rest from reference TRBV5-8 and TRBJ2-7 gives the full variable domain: EAGVTQSPTHLIKTRGQQATLRCSPISGHTSVYWYQQALGLGLQFLLWYDEGEERNRGNFPPRFSGRQFPNYSSELNVNALELEDSALYLCASSGPPGTIRGQYFGPGTRLTVT.

Written as DNA, the CDR3 is TGTGCCAGTAGTATCAGGGAGCCAAACTATGGCTACACCTTC. Its translation is CASSIREPNYGYTF. The rearrangement joins TRBV19 to TRBJ1-2; TRBD1 is a possible D gene (5 bases). This CDR3 has 14 residues. Germline assignment: CDR1 LNHDA and CDR2 SQIVND (reference sequence). Trimming stripped 3 bases from V and 2 bases from J, with 10 bases between. The variable domain in full, with the rest retrieved from reference TRBV19 and TRBJ1-2, is DGGITQSPKYLFRKEGQNVTLSCEQNLNHDAMYWYRQDPGQGLRLIYYSQIVNDFQKGDIAEGYSVSREKKESFPLTVTSAQKNPTAFYLCASSIREPNYGYTFGSGTRLTVV.

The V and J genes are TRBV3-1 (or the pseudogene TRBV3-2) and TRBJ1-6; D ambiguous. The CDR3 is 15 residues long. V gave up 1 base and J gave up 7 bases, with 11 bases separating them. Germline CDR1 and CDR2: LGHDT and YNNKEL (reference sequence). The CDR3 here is CASSQVTYKNSPLHF. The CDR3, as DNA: TGTGCCAGCAGCCAAGTAACGTATAAGAATTCACCCCTCCACTTT.

Here the CDR3 reads CSVVSAGELFF. CDR3 DNA sequence: TGCAGCGTTGTTAGCGCCGGGGAGCTGTTTTTT. The rearrangement uses TRBV29-1 and TRBJ2-2; D perhaps matches TRBD2 (5 bases). Germline values: CDR1 SQVTM, CDR2 ANQGSEA. Trimming removed 4 bases at V and 6 bases at J, with 6 bases between. The CDR3 runs 11 residues.

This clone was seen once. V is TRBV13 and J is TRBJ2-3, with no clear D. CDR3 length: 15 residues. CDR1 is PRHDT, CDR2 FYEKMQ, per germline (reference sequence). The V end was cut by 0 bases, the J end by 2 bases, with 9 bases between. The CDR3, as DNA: TGTGCCAGCAGCTTAGGGTCTGGCCCCACAGATACGCAGTATTTT. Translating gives CASSLGSGPTDTQYF.

CDR3 amino acids: CASGVGRTKGTQYF. DNA for the CDR3: TGCGCCAGCGGCGTTGGACGGACTAAAGGGACCCAGTACTTC. This sequence joins TRBV10-2 and TRBJ2-5; a possible D gene is TRBD2 (6 bases). V dropped 8 bases and J dropped 7 bases, with 20 bases sitting between them. There are 14 residues in the CDR3. Germline CDR1 WSHSY, CDR2 SAAADI.